The 24 T cell receptor beta chains reported below all come from one sample, sequenced in a study of blood T cell repertoires in COVID-19. Libraries were prepared by immunoSEQ multiplex PCR; TCRdb keeps only in-frame clonotypes and omits some of them. Here the sample spans approximately 40,000 clones, around 80% being singletons. The material sequenced was peripheral blood. The source of these receptors is a human donor in a cohort sampled during active COVID-19.

V gene TRBV5-1 combines with J gene TRBJ1-4; TRBD1 matches 7 bases. In germline, CDR1 is SGHRS, CDR2 YFSETQ. The CDR3 consists of 15 residues. The V segment lost 3 bases and the J segment 3 bases; nucleotides outside the gene matches: 5. The CDR3 sequence: CASSSGTAANEKLFF. The CDR3 DNA is TGCGCCAGCAGCTCCGGGACAGCTGCTAATGAAAAACTGTTTTTT.

CDR3 region: CASSTTGHEQYF. The CDR3 coding sequence is TGTGCCAGCAGCACGACAGGGCACGAGCAGTACTTC. The chain uses TRBV11-3 and TRBJ2-7; 7 bases align to TRBD1. The J segment lost 5 bases and the V segment lost 5 bases, leaving 3 bases of the junction unmatched. This CDR3 contains 12 residues. Germline V CDR1 and CDR2: SGHNT, YENEEA.

V gene TRBV6-5 combines with J gene TRBJ1-4, with a tentative D call TRBD1 (6 bases). The CDR3 runs to 14 residues. Deletions cut 6 bases from V and 1 base from J, with 9 bases between. Germline V CDR1 and CDR2: MNHEY, SVGAGI. This chain's CDR3 is CASRPRGTNEKLFF. The CDR3 coding sequence is TGTGCCAGCAGGCCCAGGGGAACTAATGAAAAACTGTTTTTT.

The chain has TRBV19 and TRBJ2-3; no reliable D call. Germline V lookup: CDR1 LNHDA, CDR2 SQIVND (reference sequence). The CDR3 is 16 amino acids. V was shortened by 6 bases and J by 3 bases, with 19 bases between the two germline ends. The CDR3 reads CASSTIGLAGTDTQYF. As DNA, the CDR3 is TGTGCCAGTAGCACTATCGGGTTGGCTGGGACAGATACGCAGTATTTT.

The rearrangement links TRBV6-2 or TRBV6-3 to TRBJ2-5; 13 bases fit TRBD2. The length of the CDR3 is 15 residues. J lost 4 bases, V lost 5 bases, and 4 bases had no gene match. Germline V gene sequence: CDR1 MNHEY, CDR2 SVGEGT. CDR3 in DNA: TGTGCCAGCAGTCTCACTAGCGGGGGGGGAGAGACCCAGTACTTC. Its translation is CASSLTSGGGETQYF.

This CDR3 reads CASSVSMNTEAFF. CDR3 nucleotides: TGTGCCAGCAGCGTTAGCATGAACACTGAAGCTTTCTTT. The rearrangement joins TRBV9 to TRBJ1-1; D is undetermined. Germline CDR1 is SGDLS and CDR2 is YYNGEE. The CDR3 spans 13 residues. Trimming removed 2 bases from V and 0 bases from J, with 5 bases in between.

V usage is TRBV12-3 or TRBV12-4 and J usage is TRBJ2-2; D is unclear. Between the trimmed V and J ends, which lost 5 bases and 0 bases, there was a span of 4 bases. CDR3 length equals 13 residues. CDR3 in amino acids: CASSLSNTGELFF. The CDR3 DNA reads TGTGCCAGCAGTCTCTCGAACACCGGGGAGCTGTTTTTT.

This clone was seen a few times. This chain links TRBV13 with TRBJ1-2; possible D gene TRBD1, 5 bases. Trimming removed 5 bases at V and 8 bases at J, with 18 bases between. Germline loops: CDR1 PRHDT, CDR2 FYEKMQ (reference sequence). The CDR3 extends over 14 amino acids. The CDR3 DNA is TGTGCCAGCAGCGAACTAAGTGGGGGGAGAGGCTACACCTTC. Its protein product is CASSELSGGRGYTF.

The chain combines TRBV7-2 with TRBJ1-4; the match to TRBD1 covers 7 bases. Per the germline V gene, CDR1 is SGHTA and CDR2 is FQGNSA. Trimming at V came to 5 bases and at J to 4 bases, leaving 4 bases not matched to a gene. This CDR3 region has 14 residues. CDR3 coding DNA: TGTGCCAGCAGCCAGGGACAGTTTAATGAAAAACTGTTTTTT. Translated, it gives CASSQGQFNEKLFF.

The CDR3 loop reads CASGFGGSPGANVLTF. In nucleotides, the CDR3 is TGCGCCAGCGGTTTCGGGGGGTCTCCTGGGGCCAACGTCCTGACTTTC. The V call is TRBV5-1, the J call TRBJ2-6; TRBD2 agrees at 7 bases. CDR1 is SGHRS and CDR2 is YFSETQ in the germline V gene. The junction had 9 bases not matched to a gene; V was cut back by 7 bases and J by 2 bases. The CDR3 length is 16 residues.

This clone showed up just a few times. The chain combines TRBV29-1 with TRBJ2-2; D possibly corresponds to TRBD1 (6 bases). Trimming removed 1 base from V and 3 bases from J, with 6 bases in between. The CDR3 consists of 13 residues. Germline values: CDR1 SQVTM, CDR2 ANQGSEA. The CDR3 sequence is CSVEAGDTGELFF. The CDR3 DNA follows: TGCAGCGTTGAAGCAGGGGACACCGGGGAGCTGTTTTTT.

This clone was recorded once. The rearrangement links TRBV5-4 to TRBJ2-1; D is possibly TRBD2 (6 bases). CDR3 length: 15 amino acids. Germline loops: CDR1 SGHNT, CDR2 YYREEE (reference sequence). Trimming cost V 2 bases and J 3 bases, with 12 bases left between them. CDR3 DNA sequence: TGTGCCAGCAGCTTCGGTCCAGCGGGCTACAATGAGCAGTTCTTC. Translating it yields CASSFGPAGYNEQFF.

The rearrangement links TRBV3-1 (or the pseudogene TRBV3-2) to TRBJ1-2; D is possibly TRBD1 (5 bases). The CDR3 is made up of 13 amino acids. The ends were cut back, 1 base at V and 8 bases at J, with 11 bases in the middle. CDR1 is LGHDT, CDR2 YNNKEL, per germline (reference sequence). Here the CDR3 reads CASSQGQGKGYTF. The CDR3 bases are TGTGCCAGCAGCCAAGGCCAGGGTAAGGGCTACACCTTC.

In this sample, this clone turned up once. V gene TRBV6-2 or TRBV6-3 combines with J gene TRBJ1-1; D is unclear. The CDR3 covers 13 residues. Germline assignment: CDR1 MNHEY and CDR2 SVGEGT. Between the trimmed V and J ends, which lost 5 bases and 2 bases, there was a span of 9 bases. The CDR3 DNA reads TGTGCCAGCAGTATCCTCCCTAACACTGAAGCTTTCTTT. It encodes CASSILPNTEAFF.

The gene calls are TRBV7-9 and TRBJ2-7; TRBD1 agrees at 10 bases. The junction had 22 bases not matched to a gene; V was cut back by 4 bases and J by 7 bases. The length of the CDR3 is 19 residues. The germline gives CDR1 SEHNR, CDR2 FQNEAQ (reference sequence). The CDR3 sequence is CASSSRRETGTGVYREQYF. DNA of the CDR3: TGTGCCAGCAGCTCTAGGAGGGAGACCGGGACAGGGGTCTATAGGGAGCAGTACTTC.

The gene calls are TRBV5-1 and TRBJ2-3; D possibly corresponds to TRBD2 (6 bases). The germline V gene has CDR1 SGHRS and CDR2 YFSETQ. The CDR3 runs 17 residues. V was trimmed by 4 bases and J by 2 bases, leaving 20 bases between them. CDR3 in amino acids: CASSPHPPAGSTDTQYF. The CDR3 DNA reads TGCGCCAGCAGCCCGCACCCTCCGGCGGGGTCCACAGATACGCAGTATTTT.

The rearrangement joins TRBV27 to TRBJ2-7; 9 bases are shared with TRBD1. The germline CDR1 and CDR2 sequences are MNHEY and SMNVEV (reference sequence). The V gene end was trimmed by 0 bases and the J gene end by 1 base; junction bases not matched to a gene: 16. The CDR3 has 20 residues. The CDR3 nucleotides are TGTGCCAGCAGTTTATCGTTTCGGTATCCGAGGGGACAGGGTTCCTACGAGCAGTACTTC. Translation: CASSLSFRYPRGQGSYEQYF.

The chain links TRBV6-1 to TRBJ2-3, with 15 bases fitting TRBD2. In germline, CDR1 is MNHNS, CDR2 SASEGT. J lost 2 bases, V lost 4 bases, and 10 bases had no gene match. The CDR3 runs to 19 residues. The CDR3: CASSGGGLAGGLSTDTQYF. The CDR3 DNA is TGTGCCAGCAGTGGCGGCGGACTAGCGGGGGGGCTATCCACAGATACGCAGTATTTT.

The genes are TRBV28 and TRBJ1-2; 11 bases map to TRBD1. Germline V gene sequence: CDR1 MDHEN, CDR2 SYDVKM. CDR3 size: 13 residues. V trimming: 10 bases; J trimming: 7 bases; junction bases outside the gene matches: 8. CDR3 in DNA: TGTGCCACACCGGGACAGGGGGTGATTGGCTACACCTTC. Translation: CATPGQGVIGYTF.

This chain uses TRBV28 with TRBJ1-5; no firm D call. The V gene's germline CDR1 is MDHEN and CDR2 SYDVKM. The length of the CDR3 is 15 residues. V shed 3 bases and J shed 4 bases, with 13 bases lying between them. In DNA form, the CDR3 reads TGTGCCAGCAGTTTTCCGGCGGAAACTAATCAGCCCCAGCATTTT. This sequence encodes CASSFPAETNQPQHF.

This chain connects TRBV18 to TRBJ2-1, with 9 bases lining up with TRBD2. The CDR3 length is 14 residues. Germline V gene data show CDR1 as KGHSH and CDR2 as LQKENI. Trimming took 4 bases from V and 8 from J; bases not matched to a gene: 6. CDR3 sequence: CASSLGLAGDEQFF. For the CDR3, the DNA is TGTGCCAGCTCACTGGGACTAGCCGGCGATGAGCAGTTCTTC.

The rearrangement uses TRBV19 and TRBJ2-2; TRBD1 aligns across 8 bases. The length of the CDR3 is 14 residues. Looked up from germline, CDR1 is LNHDA and CDR2 is SQIVND (reference sequence). V lost 11 bases, J lost 2 bases, and 7 bases stayed unmatched. This CDR3 is CASRQGSNTGELFF. The DNA of the CDR3 is TGTGCCTCCAGACAGGGGTCAAACACCGGGGAGCTGTTTTTT.

The gene calls are TRBV3-1 (or the pseudogene TRBV3-2) and TRBJ2-1, with D perhaps TRBD1 (5 bases). The CDR3 has 17 residues. Trimming pared 0 bases from V and 8 bases from J, leaving 20 bases between. Germline V CDR1 and CDR2: LGHDT, YNNKEL (reference sequence). CDR3 region: CASSQDPLFGIRDEQFF. The CDR3 DNA reads TGTGCCAGCAGCCAAGACCCCCTGTTCGGTATCAGGGATGAGCAGTTCTTC.

Only one count was recorded for this clone. The V gene is TRBV28, the J gene TRBJ2-7; a weak D match, TRBD2 (6 bases). The CDR3 has 16 residues. V was cut by 8 bases and J by 3 bases, with 23 bases left in between. Germline V gene lookup returns CDR1 MDHEN and CDR2 SYDVKM. CDR3 region: CASVPGTGTPIYEQYV. CDR3 DNA sequence: TGTGCCAGCGTACCGGGAACTGGGACTCCAATCTACGAGCAGTACGTC.